Below, 19 T cell receptor beta chains from the same sample are listed, as sequenced in a study of somatic mutations in cytotoxic T cells in rheumatoid arthritis. The repertoire was sequenced with immunoSEQ multiplex PCR; TCRdb's copy has only in-frame clones and lacks some. In the table there are tens of thousands of clones, 75% to 80% of which are singletons. Sequences were obtained from CD8+ T cells sorted from blood. These receptors came from an adult with rheumatoid arthritis.

This clone occurred once. This chain uses TRBV19 with TRBJ1-1, with TRBD1 matching over 9 bases. Trimming cost V 4 bases and J 0 bases; bases outside gene matches: 3. In germline, CDR1 is LNHDA, CDR2 SQIVND (reference sequence). This CDR3 spans 15 amino acids. Written as DNA, the CDR3 is TGTGCCAGTAGTAGAAACAGGGGGCTGAACACTGAAGCTTTCTTT. Translation: CASSRNRGLNTEAFF.

The CDR3 DNA sequence: TGTGCCAGCAACTCAGTAGGCAGGGGAAACTATGGCTACACCTTC. Protein sequence: CASNSVGRGNYGYTF. The chain is built from TRBV6-5 and TRBJ1-2; D possibly corresponds to TRBD1 (6 bases). The CDR3 extends over 15 amino acids. V was cut by 7 bases and J by 2 bases, with 17 bases left in between. Germline V gene lookup returns CDR1 MNHEY and CDR2 SVGAGI.

By share of the sample, this clone is medium-sized. The chain combines TRBV27 with TRBJ1-1; maybe TRBD1 (5 bases). Trimming stripped 4 bases from V and 7 bases from J, with 10 bases between. This CDR3 has 12 residues. CDR1 MNHEY and CDR2 SMNVEV come from the germline V gene (reference sequence). The CDR3 here is CASSWSGGEAFF. The DNA for the CDR3 is TGTGCCAGCAGTTGGTCGGGGGGTGAAGCTTTCTTT.

The chain combines TRBV7-9 with TRBJ2-1; D tentatively reads TRBD1 or TRBD2 (7 bases each). V was shortened by 5 bases and J by 7 bases, with 18 bases between the two germline ends. The CDR3 loop spans 15 amino acids. Germline V gene lookup returns CDR1 SEHNR and CDR2 FQNEAQ (reference sequence). CDR3 residues: CASSPQGGKFNEQFF. The CDR3, as DNA: TGTGCCAGCAGCCCGCAGGGGGGGAAGTTTAATGAGCAGTTCTTC.

Only one count was recorded for this clone. The V call is TRBV11-2, the J call TRBJ2-2; 8 positions agree with TRBD1. The J segment lost 4 bases and the V segment lost 4 bases, leaving 14 bases of the junction unmatched. From germline, CDR1 is SGHAT and CDR2 FQNNGV. CDR3 length equals 18 residues. CDR3 DNA: TGTGCCAGCAGCTCCCCTACGTCCCAGGGGGCTCTCACCGGGGAGCTGTTTTTT. Residues: CASSSPTSQGALTGELFF.

The V and J genes are TRBV7-9 and TRBJ2-1; 11 bases line up with TRBD2. Germline CDR1 and CDR2: SEHNR and FQNEAQ (reference sequence). CDR3 length equals 17 residues. The ends lost 1 base at V and 8 bases at J; junction bases unmatched: 10. In nucleotides, the CDR3 is TGTGCCAGCAGCTTAGTAGCGGGGGGGCTAGTGGACTATGAGCAGTTCTTC. This gives the protein CASSLVAGGLVDYEQFF. The complete variable domain, with remaining parts taken from reference TRBV7-9 and TRBJ2-1, reads DTGVSQNPRHKITKRGQNVTFRCDPISEHNRLYWYRQTLGQGPEFLTYFQNEAQLEKSRLLSDRFSAERPKGSFSTLEIQRTEQGDSAMYLCASSLVAGGLVDYEQFFGPGTRLTVL.

The rearrangement joins TRBV6-5 to TRBJ2-7; 8 bases line up with TRBD2. J gave up 7 bases and V 4 bases, and 12 bases lay outside the gene matches. CDR3 size: 15 residues. Germline assignment: CDR1 MNHEY and CDR2 SVGAGI. The CDR3 here is CASSLLAEPRGEQYF. In nucleotides, the CDR3 is TGTGCCAGCAGTTTACTAGCGGAGCCGAGGGGGGAGCAGTACTTC.

The chain joins TRBV5-4 to TRBJ2-7, with TRBD2 identical over 9 bases. The trim removed 4 bases at V and 2 bases at J, leaving 4 bases unmatched. The CDR3 covers 14 residues. CDR1 is SGHNT and CDR2 is YYREEE in the germline V gene (reference sequence). CDR3 DNA sequence: TGTGCCAGCAGCCCTAGCGGGAAGCCCTACGAGCAGTACTTC. It encodes CASSPSGKPYEQYF.

This clone appeared once. The chain uses TRBV2 and TRBJ1-4; perhaps TRBD1 as D (5 bases). Trimming removed 6 bases at V and 5 bases at J, with 16 bases between. In germline, CDR1 is SNHLY, CDR2 FYNNEI. This CDR3 comprises 15 residues. CDR3 loop: CASSVTPGRNEKLFF. The CDR3, as DNA: TGTGCCAGCAGCGTTACTCCGGGACGGAATGAAAAACTGTTTTTT.

This clone came up once. The chain is built from TRBV11-3 and TRBJ2-2, with D maybe TRBD1 (6 bases). The V and J ends lost 4 bases and 7 bases respectively, with 10 bases between them. The CDR3 contains 13 residues. The germline V gene encodes CDR1 SGHNT and CDR2 YENEEA. The CDR3 sequence is CASSSRGDGELFF. The CDR3 nucleotides read TGTGCCAGCAGCTCCAGGGGCGACGGGGAGCTGTTTTTT.

The chain combines TRBV5-1 with TRBJ1-6; perhaps TRBD1 as D (5 bases). Germline V CDR1 and CDR2: SGHRS, YFSETQ. V was shortened by 4 bases and J by 7 bases, with 21 bases between the two germline ends. The CDR3 runs 17 residues. In nucleotides, the CDR3 is TGCGCCAGCAGCCCCTTCGGGCGGGACTTCCCAAATTCACCCCTCCACTTT. It specifies CASSPFGRDFPNSPLHF.

The chain carries TRBV2 and TRBJ1-1; D is undetermined. The germline gives CDR1 SNHLY, CDR2 FYNNEI. V was trimmed by 6 bases and J by 1 base, leaving 9 bases between them. This CDR3 has 13 amino acids. CDR3: CASRVGRNTEAFF. The CDR3 bases are TGTGCCAGCAGGGTCGGCCGGAACACTGAAGCTTTCTTT.

The chain employs TRBV15 and TRBJ2-3; D unresolved. This CDR3 is built from 11 residues. The V gene's germline CDR1 is LNHNV and CDR2 YYDKDF (reference sequence). Between the trimmed V and J ends, which lost 5 bases and 5 bases, there was a span of 5 bases. For the CDR3, the DNA is TGTGCCACCAGCGCAGGAGATACGCAGTATTTT. It yields the protein CATSAGDTQYF.

The chain employs TRBV7-9 and TRBJ1-2; the D is unclear. The CDR3 is made up of 13 amino acids. CDR1 and CDR2 (germline): SEHNR, FQNEAQ (reference sequence). V lost 5 bases and J lost 4, with 11 bases in between. This chain's CDR3 is CASSREKPYGYTF. As DNA, the CDR3 is TGTGCCAGCAGCAGAGAAAAGCCCTATGGCTACACCTTC. Full variable domain (rest looked up from reference TRBV7-9 and TRBJ1-2): DTGVSQNPRHKITKRGQNVTFRCDPISEHNRLYWYRQTLGQGPEFLTYFQNEAQLEKSRLLSDRFSAERPKGSFSTLEIQRTEQGDSAMYLCASSREKPYGYTFGSGTRLTVV.

The J gene is TRBJ2-7, the V gene TRBV13, with 9 bases lining up with TRBD1. Germline trimming cut 5 bases from V and 2 bases from J; bases unmatched to any gene: 7. From germline, CDR1 is PRHDT and CDR2 FYEKMQ (reference sequence). This CDR3 is built from 15 residues. The CDR3 nucleotides read TGTGCCAGCAGCCATGGGACAGGGACAACCTACGAGCAGTACTTC. This codes for CASSHGTGTTYEQYF.

V gene TRBV30 combines with J gene TRBJ1-2; D is perhaps TRBD1 (6 bases). Trimming removed 1 base at V and 0 bases at J, with 9 bases between. CDR1 and CDR2 from the germline V gene are GTSNPN and SVGIG (reference sequence). CDR3 length equals 14 residues. As DNA, the CDR3 is TGTGCCTGGAGTGGGGACATGACTAACTATGGCTACACCTTC. The encoded protein is CAWSGDMTNYGYTF.

J is TRBJ2-1 and V is TRBV18, with 15 nucleotides matching TRBD2. This CDR3 has 16 amino acids. Germline CDR1 KGHSH, CDR2 LQKENI. V lost 4 bases and J lost 6; bases outside the gene matches: 4. The CDR3 protein is CASSLWTSGGANEQFF. The CDR3 DNA reads TGTGCCAGCTCACTCTGGACTAGCGGGGGGGCCAATGAGCAGTTCTTC. The variable domain in full, with the rest retrieved from reference TRBV18 and TRBJ2-1, is NAGVMQNPRHLVRRRGQEARLRCSPMKGHSHVYWYRQLPEEGLKFMVYLQKENIIDESGMPKERFSAEFPKEGPSILRIQQVVRGDSAAYFCASSLWTSGGANEQFFGPGTRLTVL.

J is TRBJ1-2 and V is TRBV11-2, with TRBD1 identical over 10 bases. This CDR3 contains 15 residues. Germline trimming cut 5 bases from V and 4 bases from J; bases unmatched to any gene: 7. Per germline, CDR1 SGHAT and CDR2 FQNNGV. CDR3 nucleotide sequence: TGTGCCAGCAGCAGCCGGGACAGGGGTTTCTATGGCTACACCTTC. It yields the protein CASSSRDRGFYGYTF.

The chain employs TRBV27 and TRBJ1-1; TRBD1 is a possible D gene (5 bases). Germline V lookup: CDR1 MNHEY, CDR2 SMNVEV (reference sequence). This CDR3 comprises 15 residues. Trimming shortened V by 5 bases and J by 0 bases, and 13 bases separated the two germline ends. The CDR3 DNA is TGTGCCAGCAGTCCCCGTGGGGGGATGAACACTGAAGCTTTCTTT. Translated: CASSPRGGMNTEAFF.